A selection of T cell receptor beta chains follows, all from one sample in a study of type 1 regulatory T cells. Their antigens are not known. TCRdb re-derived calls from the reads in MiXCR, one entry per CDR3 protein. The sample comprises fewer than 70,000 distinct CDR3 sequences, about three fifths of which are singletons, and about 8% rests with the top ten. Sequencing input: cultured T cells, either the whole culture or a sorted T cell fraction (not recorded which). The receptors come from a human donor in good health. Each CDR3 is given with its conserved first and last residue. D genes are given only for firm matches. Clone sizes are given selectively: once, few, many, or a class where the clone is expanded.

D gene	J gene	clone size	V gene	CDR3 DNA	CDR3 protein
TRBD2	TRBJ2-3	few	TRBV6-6	TGTGCCAGCAGTTACCGTCCGGTGGGGCGGGAGACCGAGACAGATACGCAGTATTTT	CASSYRPVGRETETDTQYF
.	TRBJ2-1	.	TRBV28	TGTGCCAGCAGTTTTGTGGGATACAATGAGCAGTTCTTC	CASSFVGYNEQFF
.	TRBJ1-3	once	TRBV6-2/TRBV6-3	TGTGCCAGCACCTACAGCTCTGGAAACACCATATATTTT	CASTYSSGNTIYF
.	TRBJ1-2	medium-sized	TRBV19	TGTGCCAGTAGTACCAAAGGCCAGGACATCTATGGCTACACCTTC	CASSTKGQDIYGYTF
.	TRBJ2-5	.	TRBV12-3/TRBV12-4	TGTGCCAGCAGTTTATCTCCTCAAGAGACCCAGTACTTC	CASSLSPQETQYF
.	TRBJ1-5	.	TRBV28	TGTGCCAGCAGTCCCCCCCCTTTTTCCCTCAGCAATCAGCCCCAGCATTTT	CASSPPPFSLSNQPQHF
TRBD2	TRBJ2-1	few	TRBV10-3	TGTGCCATCAGTGAACCCCCAGGACTAGGGAATGAGCAGTTCTTC	CAISEPPGLGNEQFF
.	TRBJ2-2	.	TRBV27	TGTGCCAGCAGTCTCAATCGGGCCGGGGAGCTGTTTTTT	CASSLNRAGELFF
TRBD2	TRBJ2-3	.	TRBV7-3	TGTGCCAGCAGCTCCCTAGCGGGGAGTGGCCCAGATACGCAGTATTTT	CASSSLAGSGPDTQYF
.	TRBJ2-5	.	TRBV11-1	TGTGCCAGCAGCATTCTAGGAGAGACCCAGTACTTC	CASSILGETQYF
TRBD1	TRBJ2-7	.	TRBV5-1	TGCGCCAGCAGCACCGGGACAGATTACTACGAGCAGTACTTC	CASSTGTDYYEQYF
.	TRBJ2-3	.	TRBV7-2	TGTGCCAGCAGCTTAACCCGTACGAGGGTTTCGCAGTATTTT	CASSLTRTRVSQYF
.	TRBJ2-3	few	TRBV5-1	TGCGCCAGCAGCTTGGCCATGGGAGGAGATACGCAGTATTTT	CASSLAMGGDTQYF
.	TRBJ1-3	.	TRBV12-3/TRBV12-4	TGTGCCACAAAAGCCAGGGAATCCGGAAACACCATATATTTT	CATKARESGNTIYF
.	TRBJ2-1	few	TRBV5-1	TGCGCCAGCAGCTTGGAAGGATCGAGCTCCTACAATGAGCAGTTCTTC	CASSLEGSSSYNEQFF
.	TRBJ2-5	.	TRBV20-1	TGCAGTGCTAGAGATATACGGGGGTTTGGAGAGACCCAGTACTTC	CSARDIRGFGETQYF
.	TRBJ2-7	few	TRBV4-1	TGCGCCAGCAGCCCACAACAGGGCTGGGGCTACGAGCAGTACTTC	CASSPQQGWGYEQYF
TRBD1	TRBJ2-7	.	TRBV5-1	TGCGCCAGCAGCCTCCGACAGGGGGAGCGCGAGCAGTACTTC	CASSLRQGEREQYF
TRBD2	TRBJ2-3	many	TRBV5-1	TGCGCCAGCAGCGACACCCCACTAGCGGGAGTGGTATATACGCAGTATTTT	CASSDTPLAGVVYTQYF
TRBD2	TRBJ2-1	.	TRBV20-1	TGCAGTGCTAGTATACTAGCGGGGTCCTCCTACAATGAGCAGTTCTTC	CSASILAGSSYNEQFF
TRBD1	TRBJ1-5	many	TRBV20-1	TGCAGTGCTGGGATACAGGGGGGCAATCAGCCCCAGCATTTT	CSAGIQGGNQPQHF
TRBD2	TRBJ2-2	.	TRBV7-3	TGTGCCAGCAGCTCTAAGGGACTAGCGGGAGAAAAAACCGGGGAGCTGTTTTTT	CASSSKGLAGEKTGELFF
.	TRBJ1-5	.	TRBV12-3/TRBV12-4	TGTGCCAGCAGTTTGGTCCTTAGCAATCAGCCCCAGCATTTT	CASSLVLSNQPQHF
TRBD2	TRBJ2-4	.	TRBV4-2	TGTGCCAGCAGCCAAGAACCGGGGAGGACCGGGAGGGGTTGGATAGACATTCAGTACTTC	CASSQEPGRTGRGWIDIQYF
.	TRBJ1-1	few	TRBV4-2	TGTGCCAGCAGCCAAGTGAAGGGGTCCGGAATGAACACTGAAGCTTTCTTT	CASSQVKGSGMNTEAFF
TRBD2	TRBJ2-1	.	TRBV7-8	TGTGCCAGCAGCGTAGGACGCATCCCTAGCGGTGCCTACAATGAGCAGTTCTTC	CASSVGRIPSGAYNEQFF
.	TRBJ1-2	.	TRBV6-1	TGTGCCAGCAGTGAAGCGCTTCTTTATGGCTACACCTTC	CASSEALLYGYTF
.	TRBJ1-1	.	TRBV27	TGTGCCAGCAGTTTTTGGGGTGGGACTGAAGCTTTCTTT	CASSFWGGTEAFF
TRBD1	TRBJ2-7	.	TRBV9	TGTGCCAGCAGCGGGGGACAGGGACACGCCCGCGAGCAGTACTTC	CASSGGQGHAREQYF
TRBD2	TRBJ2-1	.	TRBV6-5	TGTGCCAGCAGTTACTCTGCGGGAGAGCCCTACAATGAGCAGTTCTTC	CASSYSAGEPYNEQFF
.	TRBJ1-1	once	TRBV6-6	TGTGCCAGCAGTTACTCGGGGGCGCTTTCGAACACTGAAGCTTTCTTT	CASSYSGALSNTEAFF
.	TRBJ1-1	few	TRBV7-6	TGTGCCAGCTCGTATTTGAGGAACACTGAAGCTTTCTTT	CASSYLRNTEAFF
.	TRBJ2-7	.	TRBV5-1	TGCGCCAGCAGCTCGGGTCCGGGACACCTTTACGAGCAGTACTTC	CASSSGPGHLYEQYF
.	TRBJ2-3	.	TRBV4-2	TGTGCCAGCAGCTCCTCAGGTCGGGACACAGATACGCAGTATTTT	CASSSSGRDTDTQYF
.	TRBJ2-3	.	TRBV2	TGTGCCAGCAGACAGGAACACACAGATACGCAGTATTTT	CASRQEHTDTQYF
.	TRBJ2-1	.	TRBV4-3	TGCGCCAGCACCGTGGGGGCAGCAAGCTCCTACAATGAGCAGTTCTTC	CASTVGAASSYNEQFF
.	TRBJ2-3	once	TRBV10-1	TGCGCCAGCAGTGAGTCTCCAGGGACAGATACGCAGTATTTT	CASSESPGTDTQYF
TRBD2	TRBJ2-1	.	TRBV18	TGTGCCAGCTCACCACCTAGACTAGCGGGAGCCCACAATGAGCAGTTCTTC	CASSPPRLAGAHNEQFF
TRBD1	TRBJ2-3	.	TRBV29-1	TGCAGCGTTGATTTGTTGGGACAGAGCACAGATACGCAGTATTTT	CSVDLLGQSTDTQYF
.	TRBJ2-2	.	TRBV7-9	TGTGCCAGCACACAGCGGCTGGGGAACACCGGGGAGCTGTTTTTT	CASTQRLGNTGELFF
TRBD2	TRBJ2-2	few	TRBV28	TGTGCCAGCAGTTTATTAACTAGCGGAACCGGGGAGCTGTTTTTT	CASSLLTSGTGELFF
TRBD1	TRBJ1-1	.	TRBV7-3	TGTGCCAGCAGCTTGCGGGACAGGGGGTTCCCTGAAGCTTTCTTT	CASSLRDRGFPEAFF
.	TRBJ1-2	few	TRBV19	TGTGCCAGTAGTATCGGGCAGGTGCATGGCTACACCTTC	CASSIGQVHGYTF
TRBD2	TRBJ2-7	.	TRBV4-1	TGCGCCAGCAGCCCCCTCGATGGGCGGGAGAGGGGCGAGCAGTACTTC	CASSPLDGRERGEQYF
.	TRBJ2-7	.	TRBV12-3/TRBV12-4	TGTGCCAGCAGTTTACACCCTCTCTCCTACGAGCAGTACTTC	CASSLHPLSYEQYF
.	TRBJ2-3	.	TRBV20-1	TGCAGTGCTAGACCGACCCCGGATACGCAGTATTTT	CSARPTPDTQYF
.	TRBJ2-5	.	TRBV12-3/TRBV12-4	TGTGCCAGCAGTTTTTCCCCACGGGTTGCCCAAGAGACCCAGTACTTC	CASSFSPRVAQETQYF
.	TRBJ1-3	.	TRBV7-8	TGTGCCAGCAGCTTTCAGGGAACTGGAAACACCATATATTTT	CASSFQGTGNTIYF
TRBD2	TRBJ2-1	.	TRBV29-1	TGCAGCGTTGACCCTAGCGGGAGCTACAATGAGCAGTTCTTC	CSVDPSGSYNEQFF
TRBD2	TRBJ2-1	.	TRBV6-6	TGTGCCAGCAGAGATAGCGGGAGTTTCTACAATGAGCAGTTCTTC	CASRDSGSFYNEQFF
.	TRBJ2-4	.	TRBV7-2	TGTGCCAGCAGCCCGCGAGCTGGGAACATTCAGTACTTC	CASSPRAGNIQYF
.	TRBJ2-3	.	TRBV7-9	TGTGCCAGCAGCCCGAATAGCAGAGATACGCAGTATTTT	CASSPNSRDTQYF
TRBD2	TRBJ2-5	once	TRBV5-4	TGTGCCAGCAGTCCGACTAGCGGGGACCAAGAGACCCAGTACTTC	CASSPTSGDQETQYF
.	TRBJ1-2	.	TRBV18	TGTGCCAGCTCACCACTCACAGGCGATAACTATGGCTACACCTTC	CASSPLTGDNYGYTF